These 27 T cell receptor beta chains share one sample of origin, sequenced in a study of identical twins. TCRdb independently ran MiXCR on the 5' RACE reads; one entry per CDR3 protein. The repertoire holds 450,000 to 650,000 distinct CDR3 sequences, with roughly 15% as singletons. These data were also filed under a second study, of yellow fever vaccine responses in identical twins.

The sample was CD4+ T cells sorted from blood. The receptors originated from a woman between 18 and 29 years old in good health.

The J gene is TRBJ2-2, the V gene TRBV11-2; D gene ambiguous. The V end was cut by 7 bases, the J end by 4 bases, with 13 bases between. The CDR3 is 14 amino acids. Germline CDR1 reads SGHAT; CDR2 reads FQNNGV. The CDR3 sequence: CASKAVVATGELFF. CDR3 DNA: TGTGCCAGCAAGGCGGTGGTGGCCACCGGGGAGCTGTTTTTT.

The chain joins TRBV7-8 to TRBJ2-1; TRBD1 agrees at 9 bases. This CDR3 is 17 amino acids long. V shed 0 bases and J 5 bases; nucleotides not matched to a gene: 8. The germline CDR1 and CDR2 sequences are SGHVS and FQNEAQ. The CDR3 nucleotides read TGTGCCAGCAGCTTAGCGATCGGACAGGGGTCGAACAATGAGCAGTTCTTC. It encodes CASSLAIGQGSNNEQFF.

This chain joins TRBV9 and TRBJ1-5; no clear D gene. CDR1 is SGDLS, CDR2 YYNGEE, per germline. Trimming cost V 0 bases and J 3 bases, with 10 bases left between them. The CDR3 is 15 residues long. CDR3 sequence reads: CASSVAAGFNQPQHF. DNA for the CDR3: TGTGCCAGCAGCGTAGCTGCCGGATTCAATCAGCCCCAGCATTTT.

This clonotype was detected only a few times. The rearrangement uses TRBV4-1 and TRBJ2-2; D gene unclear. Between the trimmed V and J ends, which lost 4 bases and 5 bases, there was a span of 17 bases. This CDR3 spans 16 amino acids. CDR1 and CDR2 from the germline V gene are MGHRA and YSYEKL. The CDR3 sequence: CASSRIAVAGTGELFF. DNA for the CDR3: TGCGCCAGCAGCCGCATCGCGGTGGCCGGTACCGGGGAGCTGTTTTTT.

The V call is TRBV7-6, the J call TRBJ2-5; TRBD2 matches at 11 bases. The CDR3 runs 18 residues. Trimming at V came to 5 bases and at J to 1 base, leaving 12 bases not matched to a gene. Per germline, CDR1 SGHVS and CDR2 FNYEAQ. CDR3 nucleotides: TGTGCCAGCAGCCCGATGCCCCCGGGACTAGCGGTCCAAGAGACCCAGTACTTC. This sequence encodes CASSPMPPGLAVQETQYF. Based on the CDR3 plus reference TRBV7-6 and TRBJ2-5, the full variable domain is GAGVSQSPRYKVTKRGQDVALRCDPISGHVSLYWYRQALGQGPEFLTYFNYEAQQDKSGLPNDRFSAERPEGSISTLTIQRTEQRDSAMYRCASSPMPPGLAVQETQYFGPGTRLLVL.

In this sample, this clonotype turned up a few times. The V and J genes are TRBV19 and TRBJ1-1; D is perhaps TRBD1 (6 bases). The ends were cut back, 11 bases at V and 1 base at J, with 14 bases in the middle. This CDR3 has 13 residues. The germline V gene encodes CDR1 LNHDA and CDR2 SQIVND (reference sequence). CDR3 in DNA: TGTGCCTCGTTGAGAGGGGGGAACACTGAAGCTTTCTTT. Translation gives CASLRGGNTEAFF.

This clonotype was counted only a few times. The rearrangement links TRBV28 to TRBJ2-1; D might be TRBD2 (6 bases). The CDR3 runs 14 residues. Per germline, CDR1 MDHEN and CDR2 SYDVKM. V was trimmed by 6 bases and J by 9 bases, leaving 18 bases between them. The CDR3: CASSPGLSPGEQFF. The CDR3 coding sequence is TGTGCCAGCAGCCCGGGACTTTCCCCTGGTGAGCAGTTCTTC.

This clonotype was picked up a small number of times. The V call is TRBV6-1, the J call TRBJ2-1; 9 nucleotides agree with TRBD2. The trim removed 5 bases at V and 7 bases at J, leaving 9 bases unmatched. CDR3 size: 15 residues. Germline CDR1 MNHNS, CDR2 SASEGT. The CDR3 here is CASSSTLAGMNEQFF. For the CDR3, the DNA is TGTGCCAGCAGTAGTACCCTAGCGGGGATGAATGAGCAGTTCTTC.

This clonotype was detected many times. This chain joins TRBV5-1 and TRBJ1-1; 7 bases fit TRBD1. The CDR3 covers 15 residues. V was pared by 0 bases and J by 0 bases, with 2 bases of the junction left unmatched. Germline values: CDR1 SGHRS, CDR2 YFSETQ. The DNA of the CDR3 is TGCGCCAGCAGCTTGGGGGGACAGTTGAACACTGAAGCTTTCTTT. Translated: CASSLGGQLNTEAFF.

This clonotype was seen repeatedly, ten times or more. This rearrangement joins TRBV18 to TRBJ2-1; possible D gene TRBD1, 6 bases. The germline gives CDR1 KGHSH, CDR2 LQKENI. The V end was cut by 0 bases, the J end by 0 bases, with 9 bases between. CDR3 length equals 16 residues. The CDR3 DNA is TGTGCCAGCTCACCACCTCAGGGGAGCTCCTACAATGAGCAGTTCTTC. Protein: CASSPPQGSSYNEQFF.

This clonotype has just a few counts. The CDR3 DNA reads as TGTGCCAGCAGCTTAAGGACAGCCACTGAAGCTTTCTTT. It is translated as CASSLRTATEAFF. The rearrangement joins TRBV7-8 to TRBJ1-1, with a weak D call TRBD1 (6 bases). The CDR3 has 13 amino acids. The V end was cut by 2 bases, the J end by 4 bases, with 8 bases between. Germline CDR1 reads SGHVS; CDR2 reads FQNEAQ.

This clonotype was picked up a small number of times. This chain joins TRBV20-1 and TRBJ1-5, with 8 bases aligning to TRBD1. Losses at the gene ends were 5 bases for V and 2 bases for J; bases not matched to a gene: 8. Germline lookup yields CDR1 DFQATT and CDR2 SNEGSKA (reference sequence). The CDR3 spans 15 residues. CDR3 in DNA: TGCAGTGCTTTCCGGACAGGGATGGGCAATCAGCCCCAGCATTTT. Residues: CSAFRTGMGNQPQHF.

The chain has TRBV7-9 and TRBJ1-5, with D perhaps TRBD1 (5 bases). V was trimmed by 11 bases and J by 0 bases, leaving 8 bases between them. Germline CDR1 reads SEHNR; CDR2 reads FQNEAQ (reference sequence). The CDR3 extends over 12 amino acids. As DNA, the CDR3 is TGTGCCGGACAAAATAGCAATCAGCCCCAGCATTTT. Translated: CAGQNSNQPQHF.

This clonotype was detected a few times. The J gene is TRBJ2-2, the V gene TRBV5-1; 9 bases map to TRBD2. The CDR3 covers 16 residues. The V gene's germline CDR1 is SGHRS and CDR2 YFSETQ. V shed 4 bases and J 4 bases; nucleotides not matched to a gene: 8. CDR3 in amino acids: CASSPVAGEVTGELFF. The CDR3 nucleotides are TGCGCCAGCAGCCCCGTAGCGGGAGAAGTCACCGGGGAGCTGTTTTTT.

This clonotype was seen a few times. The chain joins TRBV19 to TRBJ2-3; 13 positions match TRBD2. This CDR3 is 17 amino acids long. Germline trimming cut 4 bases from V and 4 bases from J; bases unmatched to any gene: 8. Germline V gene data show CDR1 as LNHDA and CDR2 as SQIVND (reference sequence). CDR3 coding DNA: TGTGCCAGTAGTACCCGGACTAGCGGGAGAGGTCCAGATACGCAGTATTTT. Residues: CASSTRTSGRGPDTQYF.

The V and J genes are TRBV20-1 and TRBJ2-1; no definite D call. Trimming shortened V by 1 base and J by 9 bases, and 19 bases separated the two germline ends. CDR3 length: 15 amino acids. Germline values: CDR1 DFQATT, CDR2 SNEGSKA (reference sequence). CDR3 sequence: CSARGLDILMAEQFF. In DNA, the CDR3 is TGCAGTGCTAGAGGGCTAGACATTTTAATGGCTGAGCAGTTCTTC.

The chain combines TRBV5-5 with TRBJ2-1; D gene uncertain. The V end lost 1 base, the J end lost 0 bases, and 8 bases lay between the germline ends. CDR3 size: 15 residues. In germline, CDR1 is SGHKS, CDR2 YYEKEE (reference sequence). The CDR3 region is CASSLQPGSYNEQFF. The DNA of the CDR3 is TGTGCCAGCAGCTTGCAACCGGGCTCCTACAATGAGCAGTTCTTC.

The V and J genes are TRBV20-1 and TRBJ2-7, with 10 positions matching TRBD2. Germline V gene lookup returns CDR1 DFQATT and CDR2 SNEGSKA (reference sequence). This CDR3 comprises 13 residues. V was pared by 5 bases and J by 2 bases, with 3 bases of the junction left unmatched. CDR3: CSASGLAPYEQYF. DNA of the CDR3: TGCAGTGCTTCGGGACTAGCGCCCTACGAGCAGTACTTC.

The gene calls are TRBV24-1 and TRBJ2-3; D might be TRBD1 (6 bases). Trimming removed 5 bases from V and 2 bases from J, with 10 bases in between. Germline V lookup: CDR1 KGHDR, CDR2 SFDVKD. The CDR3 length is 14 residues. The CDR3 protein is CATSVGATTDTQYF. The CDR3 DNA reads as TGTGCCACCAGTGTGGGGGCTACCACAGATACGCAGTATTTT.

The CDR3, as DNA: TGTGCCAGCAGCCAAGCTTCTGGAAATACTGAAGCTTTCTTT. Protein: CASSQASGNTEAFF. The V call is TRBV14, the J call TRBJ1-1, with no clear D. This CDR3 contains 14 residues. V lost 1 base and J lost 5, with 11 bases in between. CDR1 SGHDN and CDR2 FVKESK come from the germline V gene.

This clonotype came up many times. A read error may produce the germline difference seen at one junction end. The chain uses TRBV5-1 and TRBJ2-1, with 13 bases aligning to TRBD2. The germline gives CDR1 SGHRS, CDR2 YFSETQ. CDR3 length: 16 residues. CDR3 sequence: CASSRTSGSSYNEQFF. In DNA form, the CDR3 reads TGTGCCAGCAGCCGGACTAGCGGGAGCTCCTACAATGAGCAGTTCTTC.

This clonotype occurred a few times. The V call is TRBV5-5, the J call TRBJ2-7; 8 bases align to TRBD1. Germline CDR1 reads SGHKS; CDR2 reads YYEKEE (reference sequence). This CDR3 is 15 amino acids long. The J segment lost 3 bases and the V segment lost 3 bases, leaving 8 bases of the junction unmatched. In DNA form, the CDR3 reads TGTGCCAGCAGCTCCCAGGGGGCGGGCAGCTACGAGCAGTACTTC. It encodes CASSSQGAGSYEQYF. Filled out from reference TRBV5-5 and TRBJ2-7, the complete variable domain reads DAGVTQSPTHLIKTRGQQVTLRCSPISGHKSVSWYQQVLGQGPQFIFQYYEKEERGRGNFPDRFSARQFPNYSSELNVNALLLGDSALYLCASSSQGAGSYEQYFGPGTRLTVT.

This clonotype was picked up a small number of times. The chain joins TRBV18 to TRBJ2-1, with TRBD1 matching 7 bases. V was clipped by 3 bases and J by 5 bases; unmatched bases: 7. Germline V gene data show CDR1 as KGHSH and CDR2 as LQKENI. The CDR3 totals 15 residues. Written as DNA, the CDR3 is TGTGCCAGCTCACCCCCGGGACAGCCTAACAATGAGCAGTTCTTC. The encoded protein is CASSPPGQPNNEQFF.

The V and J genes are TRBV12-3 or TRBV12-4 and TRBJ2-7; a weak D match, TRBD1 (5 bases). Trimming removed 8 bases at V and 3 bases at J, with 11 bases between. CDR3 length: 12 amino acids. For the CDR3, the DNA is TGTGCCAGCGCGTTGCAGGGCTACGAGCAGTACTTC. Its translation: CASALQGYEQYF.

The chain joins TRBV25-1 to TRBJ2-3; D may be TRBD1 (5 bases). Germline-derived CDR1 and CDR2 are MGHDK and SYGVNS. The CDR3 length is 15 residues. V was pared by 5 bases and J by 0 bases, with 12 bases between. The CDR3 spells CASSNRRTSTDTQYF. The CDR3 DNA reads TGTGCCAGCAGTAACAGGAGAACTAGCACAGATACGCAGTATTTT.

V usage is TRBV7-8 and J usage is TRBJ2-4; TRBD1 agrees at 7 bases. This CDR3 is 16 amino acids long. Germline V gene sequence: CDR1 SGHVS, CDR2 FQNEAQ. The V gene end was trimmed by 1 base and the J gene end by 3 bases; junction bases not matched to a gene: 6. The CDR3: CASSLETGSGKNIQYF. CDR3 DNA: TGTGCCAGCAGCTTAGAGACAGGGTCGGGCAAAAACATTCAGTACTTC. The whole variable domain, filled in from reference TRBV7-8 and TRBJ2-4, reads GAGVSQSPRYKVAKRGQDVALRCDPISGHVSLFWYQQALGQGPEFLTYFQNEAQLDKSGLPSDRFFAERPEGSVSTLKIQRTQQEDSAVYLCASSLETGSGKNIQYFGAGTRLSVL.

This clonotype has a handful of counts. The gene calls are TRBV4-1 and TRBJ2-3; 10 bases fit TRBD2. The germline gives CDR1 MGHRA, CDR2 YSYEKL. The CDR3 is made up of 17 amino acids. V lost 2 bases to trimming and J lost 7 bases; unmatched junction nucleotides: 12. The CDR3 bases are TGCGCCAGCAGCCAACCGAAAGAGCGGGGGGGCGCATATACGCAGTATTTT. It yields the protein CASSQPKERGGAYTQYF.